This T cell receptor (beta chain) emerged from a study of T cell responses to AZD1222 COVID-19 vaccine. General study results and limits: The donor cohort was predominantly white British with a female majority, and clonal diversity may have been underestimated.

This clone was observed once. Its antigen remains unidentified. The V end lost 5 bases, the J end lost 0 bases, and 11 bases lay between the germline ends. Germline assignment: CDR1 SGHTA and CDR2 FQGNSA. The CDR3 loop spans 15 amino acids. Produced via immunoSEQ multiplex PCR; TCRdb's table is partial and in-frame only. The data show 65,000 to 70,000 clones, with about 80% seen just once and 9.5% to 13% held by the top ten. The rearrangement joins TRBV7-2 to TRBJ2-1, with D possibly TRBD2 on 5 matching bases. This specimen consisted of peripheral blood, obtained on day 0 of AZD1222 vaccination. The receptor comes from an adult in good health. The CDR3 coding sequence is TGTGCCAGCAGCCCCCGGAGGAGCTCCTACAATGAGCAGTTCTTC. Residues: CASSPRRSSYNEQFF.